These 2 T cell receptor beta chains originate from one sample sequenced in a study of a mutant IDH1 vaccine in newly diagnosed glioma (dated by TCRdb to the early 2020s). Library generation was performed with the immunoSEQ multiplex PCR assay. TCRdb provides this immuneACCESS table in a form limited to in-frame rearrangements. Some clones are lacking; in checked studies, under half of them reflect an unresolved V gene, and why the rest are absent is not known. This sample gives some 71,000 clones in total; roughly 86% of them show up just once. Approximately 2% of the sample belongs to the ten largest clones. What these receptors recognize is not known. The sample's time point label is to be understood as: week 35, safety follow-up. Every vaccine dose consisted of 300 ug of a 20-mer mutant IDH1 peptide in Montanide, administered subcutaneously together with topical imiquimod. The starting material was PBMCs, obtained from a glioma patient whose treatment included an IDH1 peptide vaccine. Receptor source: a man aged 30 to 45 with glioma.

This clone occurred once. The CDR3 protein is CASRPLSGSSYEQYF. CDR3 nucleotides: TGTGCCAGCAGACCCTTGAGCGGGAGCTCCTACGAGCAGTACTTC. The chain joins TRBV7-9 to TRBJ2-7, with TRBD2 matching 8 bases. V gave up 6 bases and J gave up 0 bases; unmatched junction bases: 7. Germline loops: CDR1 SEHNR, CDR2 FQNEAQ (reference sequence). This CDR3 has 15 residues.

The chain uses TRBV30 and TRBJ1-1; possible D gene TRBD1, 6 bases. Per the germline V gene, CDR1 is GTSNPN and CDR2 is SVGIG (reference sequence). Trimming shortened V by 4 bases and J by 8 bases, and 20 bases separated the two germline ends. The CDR3 has 14 amino acids. CDR3 in DNA: TGTGCCTGGAAAAGACGTGGGGCAGGGGAAGAAGCTTTCTTT. As protein: CAWKRRGAGEEAFF.